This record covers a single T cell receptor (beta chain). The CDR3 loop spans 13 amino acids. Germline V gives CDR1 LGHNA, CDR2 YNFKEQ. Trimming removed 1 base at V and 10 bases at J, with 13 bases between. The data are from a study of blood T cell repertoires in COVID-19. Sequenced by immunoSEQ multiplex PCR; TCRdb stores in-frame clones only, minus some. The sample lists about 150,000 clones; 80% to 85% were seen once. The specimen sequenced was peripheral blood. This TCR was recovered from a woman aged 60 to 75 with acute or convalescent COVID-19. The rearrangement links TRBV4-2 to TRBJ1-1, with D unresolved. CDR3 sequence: CASSQVEALGAFF. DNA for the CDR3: TGTGCCAGCAGCCAAGTTGAAGCGTTGGGAGCTTTCTTT.